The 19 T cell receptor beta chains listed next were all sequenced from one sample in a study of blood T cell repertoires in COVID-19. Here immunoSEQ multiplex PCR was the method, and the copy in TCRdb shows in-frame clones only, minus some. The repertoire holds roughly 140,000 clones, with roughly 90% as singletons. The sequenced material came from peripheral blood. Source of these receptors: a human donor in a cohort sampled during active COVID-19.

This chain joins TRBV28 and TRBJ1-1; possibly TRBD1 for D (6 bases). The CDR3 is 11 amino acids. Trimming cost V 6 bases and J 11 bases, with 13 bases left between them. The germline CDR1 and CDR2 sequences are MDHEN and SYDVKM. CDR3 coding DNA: TGTGCCAGCAGCCTAGGGGGTATTGCTTTCTTT. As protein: CASSLGGIAFF.

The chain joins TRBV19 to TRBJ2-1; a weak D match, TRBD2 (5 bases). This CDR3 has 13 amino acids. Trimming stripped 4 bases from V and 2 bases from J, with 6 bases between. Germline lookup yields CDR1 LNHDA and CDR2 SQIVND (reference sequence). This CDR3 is CASSKRTYNEQFF. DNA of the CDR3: TGTGCCAGTAGTAAGCGGACCTACAATGAGCAGTTCTTC.

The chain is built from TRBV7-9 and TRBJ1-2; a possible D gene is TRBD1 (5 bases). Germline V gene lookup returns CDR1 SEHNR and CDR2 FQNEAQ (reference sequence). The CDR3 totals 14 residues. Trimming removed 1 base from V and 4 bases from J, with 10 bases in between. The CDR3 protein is CASSLDPGVYGYTF. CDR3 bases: TGTGCCAGCAGCTTAGATCCGGGGGTCTATGGCTACACCTTC.

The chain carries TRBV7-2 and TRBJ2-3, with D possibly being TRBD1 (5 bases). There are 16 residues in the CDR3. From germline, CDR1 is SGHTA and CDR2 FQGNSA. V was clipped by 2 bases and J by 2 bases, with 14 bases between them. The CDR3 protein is CASSLSSRTITDTQYF. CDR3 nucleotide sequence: TGTGCCAGCAGCTTATCTTCCAGGACAATCACAGATACGCAGTATTTT.

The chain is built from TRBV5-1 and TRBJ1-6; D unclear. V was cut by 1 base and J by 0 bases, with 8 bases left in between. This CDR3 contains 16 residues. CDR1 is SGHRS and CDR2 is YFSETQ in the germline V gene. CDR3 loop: CASSLRSSSYNSPLHF. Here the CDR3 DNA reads TGCGCCAGCAGCTTGCGGTCGAGCTCCTATAATTCACCCCTCCACTTT.

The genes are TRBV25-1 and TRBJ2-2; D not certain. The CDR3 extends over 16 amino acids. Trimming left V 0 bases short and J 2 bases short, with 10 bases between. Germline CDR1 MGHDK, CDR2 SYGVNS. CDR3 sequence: CASSEYLVANTGELFF. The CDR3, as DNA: TGTGCCAGCAGTGAATACCTAGTAGCTAACACCGGGGAGCTGTTTTTT.

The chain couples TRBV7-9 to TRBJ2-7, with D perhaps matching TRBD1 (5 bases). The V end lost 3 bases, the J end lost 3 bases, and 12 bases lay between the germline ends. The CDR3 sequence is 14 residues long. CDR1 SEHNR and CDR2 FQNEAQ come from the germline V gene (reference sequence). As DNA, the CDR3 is TGTGCCAGCAGCTTTGCGGACACGTACTACGAGCAGTACTTC. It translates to CASSFADTYYEQYF.

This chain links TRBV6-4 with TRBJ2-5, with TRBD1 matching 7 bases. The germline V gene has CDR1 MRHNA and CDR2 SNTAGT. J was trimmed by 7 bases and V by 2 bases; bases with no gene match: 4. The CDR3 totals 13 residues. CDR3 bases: TGTGCCAGCAGTGACGGGCGGACAGGGACCCAGTACTTC. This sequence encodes CASSDGRTGTQYF.

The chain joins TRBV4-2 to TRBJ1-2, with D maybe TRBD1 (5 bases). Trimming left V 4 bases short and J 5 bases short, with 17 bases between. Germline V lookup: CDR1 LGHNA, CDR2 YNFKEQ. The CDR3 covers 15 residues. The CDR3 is CASSPGEGLAYGYTF. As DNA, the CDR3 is TGTGCCAGCAGCCCCGGGGAGGGGTTGGCTTATGGCTACACCTTC.

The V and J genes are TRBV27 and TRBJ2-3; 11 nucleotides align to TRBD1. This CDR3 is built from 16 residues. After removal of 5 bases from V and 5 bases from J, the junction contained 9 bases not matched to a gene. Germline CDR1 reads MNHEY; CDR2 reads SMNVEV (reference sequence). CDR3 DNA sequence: TGTGCCAGCAGTATCTTGGACAGGGGGCTGGGAGATACGCAGTATTTT. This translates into CASSILDRGLGDTQYF.

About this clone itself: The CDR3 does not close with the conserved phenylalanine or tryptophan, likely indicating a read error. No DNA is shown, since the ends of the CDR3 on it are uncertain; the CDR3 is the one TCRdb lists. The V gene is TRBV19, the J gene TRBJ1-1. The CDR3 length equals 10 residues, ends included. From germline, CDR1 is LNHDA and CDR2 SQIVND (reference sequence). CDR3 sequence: CASSGRRLAL.

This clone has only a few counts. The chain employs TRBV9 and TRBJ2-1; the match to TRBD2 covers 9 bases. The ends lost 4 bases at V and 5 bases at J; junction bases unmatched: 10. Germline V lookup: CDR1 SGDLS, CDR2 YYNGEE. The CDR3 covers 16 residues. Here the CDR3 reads CASSPRAGGLHNEQFF. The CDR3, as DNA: TGTGCCAGCAGCCCCCGAGCGGGGGGCCTACACAATGAGCAGTTCTTC.

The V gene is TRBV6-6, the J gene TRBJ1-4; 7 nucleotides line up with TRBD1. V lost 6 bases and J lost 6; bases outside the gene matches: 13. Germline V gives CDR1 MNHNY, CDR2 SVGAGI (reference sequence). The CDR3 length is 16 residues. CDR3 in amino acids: CASSPNAQGGYEKLFF. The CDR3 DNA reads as TGTGCCAGCAGCCCTAACGCCCAGGGGGGTTATGAAAAACTGTTTTTT.

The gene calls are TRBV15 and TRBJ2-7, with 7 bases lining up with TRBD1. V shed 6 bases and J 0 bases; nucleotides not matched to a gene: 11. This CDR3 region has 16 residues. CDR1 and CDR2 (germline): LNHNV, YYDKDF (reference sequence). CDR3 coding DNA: TGTGCCACCAGTCACCCCGGACAGGCAGACTCCTACGAGCAGTACTTC. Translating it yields CATSHPGQADSYEQYF. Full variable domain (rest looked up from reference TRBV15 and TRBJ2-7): DAMVIQNPRYQVTQFGKPVTLSCSQTLNHNVMYWYQQKSSQAPKLLFHYYDKDFNNEADTPDNFQSRRPNTSFCFLDIRSPGLGDTAMYLCATSHPGQADSYEQYFGPGTRLTVT.

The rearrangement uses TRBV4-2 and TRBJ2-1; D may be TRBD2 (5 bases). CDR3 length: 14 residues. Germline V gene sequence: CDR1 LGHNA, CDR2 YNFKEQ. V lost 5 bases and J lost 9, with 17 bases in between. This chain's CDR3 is CASSELVIGIEQFF. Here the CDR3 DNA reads TGTGCCAGCAGCGAACTAGTCATTGGAATTGAGCAGTTCTTC.

The DNA for the CDR3 is TGTGCCAGCAGCACAGGGACAGGGGGGAGTAGTGAGCAGTTCTTC. It specifies CASSTGTGGSSEQFF. The V and J genes are TRBV13 and TRBJ2-7, with 11 bases lining up with TRBD1. The DNA matches TRBJ2-1 better at its end, which makes the J call doubtful. The CDR3 has 15 amino acids. Germline CDR1 PRHDT, CDR2 FYEKMQ (reference sequence).

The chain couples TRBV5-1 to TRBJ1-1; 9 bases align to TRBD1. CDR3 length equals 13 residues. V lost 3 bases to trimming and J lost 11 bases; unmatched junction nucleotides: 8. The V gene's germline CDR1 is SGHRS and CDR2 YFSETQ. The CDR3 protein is CASSSEGQGDAFF. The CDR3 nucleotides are TGCGCCAGCAGCTCGGAGGGACAGGGAGACGCTTTCTTT.

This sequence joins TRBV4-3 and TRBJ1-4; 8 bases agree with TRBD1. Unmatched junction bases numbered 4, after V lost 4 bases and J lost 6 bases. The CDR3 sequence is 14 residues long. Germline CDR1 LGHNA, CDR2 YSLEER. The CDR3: CASSPQDRDEKLFF. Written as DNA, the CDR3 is TGCGCCAGCAGCCCTCAGGACAGGGATGAAAAACTGTTTTTT.

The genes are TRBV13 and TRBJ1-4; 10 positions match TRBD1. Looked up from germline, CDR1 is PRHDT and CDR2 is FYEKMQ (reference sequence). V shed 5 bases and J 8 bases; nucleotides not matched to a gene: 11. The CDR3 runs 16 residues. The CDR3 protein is CASSARDRGLGEKLFF. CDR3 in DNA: TGTGCCAGCAGCGCCCGGGACAGGGGTTTGGGGGAAAAACTGTTTTTT.